A selection of T cell receptor beta chains follows, all from one sample in a study of early T cells in non-severe SARS-CoV-2 infection. From the 5' RACE reads, TCRdb called clonotypes with MiXCR, one entry per CDR3 protein. Of 40,000 to 55,000 distinct CDR3 sequences listed, about 7.8% are singletons. The sample comprised whole blood. All receptors come from an adult who was a healthcare worker with PCR-confirmed SARS-CoV-2 infection or an uninfected control (not recorded which). Both conserved end residues are part of each CDR3. The order of the fields is clone size, J gene, D gene, V gene, CDR3 protein, CDR3 DNA. D genes are given only for firm matches. Only part of the rows carry a size: once, few, many, or a class if the clone is expanded.

.	TRBJ2-1	TRBD1	TRBV30	CASGTGNEQFF	TGTGCCTCCGGGACAGGGAATGAGCAGTTCTTC
.	TRBJ1-6	TRBD1	TRBV7-9	CASRPGGASNSPLHF	TGTGCCAGCAGGCCAGGGGGCGCCAGTAATTCACCCCTCCACTTT
many	TRBJ1-6	.	TRBV12-3/TRBV12-4	CASSPSPGHGNSPLHF	TGTGCCAGCAGTCCTTCTCCGGGACACGGCAATTCACCCCTCCACTTT
many	TRBJ2-1	.	TRBV30	CAWSAGFYNEQFF	TGTGCCTGGAGCGCAGGTTTCTACAATGAGCAGTTCTTC
few	TRBJ2-7	TRBD1	TRBV20-1	CSAFDRGSYEQYF	TGCAGTGCTTTCGACAGGGGCTCCTACGAGCAGTACTTC
few	TRBJ2-3	.	TRBV10-3	CAISFGGLGTDTQYF	TGTGCCATCAGCTTTGGGGGTTTGGGTACAGATACGCAGTATTTT
medium-sized	TRBJ2-7	.	TRBV5-1	CASSRQDFYEQYF	TGCGCCAGCAGCAGACAGGACTTCTACGAGCAGTACTTC
many	TRBJ2-1	.	TRBV29-1	CSVETNSASSYNEQFF	TGCAGCGTTGAAACGAACAGCGCGAGCTCCTACAATGAGCAGTTCTTC
many	TRBJ1-4	TRBD1	TRBV19	CASQTGGGKLFF	TGTGCCAGTCAAACAGGGGGCGGAAAACTGTTTTTT
few	TRBJ2-1	TRBD2	TRBV6-2/TRBV6-3	CASSYSMYRGGSYNEQFF	TGTGCCAGCAGTTACTCGATGTACCGGGGGGGTTCCTACAATGAGCAGTTCTTC
many	TRBJ1-3	.	TRBV3-1	CASSPTEFSGNTIYF	TGTGCCAGCAGCCCGACAGAATTCTCTGGAAACACCATATATTTT
many	TRBJ2-7	.	TRBV27	CASSLFQGFGEQYF	TGTGCCAGCAGTTTATTCCAGGGATTTGGCGAGCAGTACTTC
many	TRBJ1-1	TRBD1	TRBV4-3	CASSHGQGETEAFF	TGCGCCAGCAGCCACGGACAGGGGGAGACTGAAGCTTTCTTT
many	TRBJ1-5	.	TRBV4-2	CASSRFPNQPQHF	TGTGCCAGCAGCCGGTTTCCCAATCAGCCCCAGCATTTT
few	TRBJ1-5	.	TRBV11-3	CASNAKHF	TGTGCCAGCAACGCCAAGCATTTT
many	TRBJ2-1	TRBD1	TRBV28	CASSYDRVADEQFF	TGTGCCAGCAGTTATGACAGGGTAGCCGATGAGCAGTTCTTC
few	TRBJ1-3	.	TRBV6-6	CASSFTGLVGGNTIYF	TGTGCCAGCAGTTTCACGGGGCTAGTGGGTGGAAACACCATATATTTT
.	TRBJ1-2	TRBD1	TRBV18	CASSPRDRFNYGYTF	TGTGCCAGCTCACCCCGGGACAGGTTTAACTATGGCTACACCTTC
many	TRBJ1-6	TRBD1	TRBV10-1	CASLGTGGNSPLHF	TGCGCCAGTTTGGGAACAGGGGGCAATTCACCCCTCCACTTT
.	TRBJ1-3	.	TRBV28	CASSPDTLNTIYF	TGTGCCAGCAGTCCAGACACCTTAAACACCATATATTTT
medium-sized	TRBJ1-2	.	TRBV12-3/TRBV12-4	CASSFGRNYGYTF	TGTGCCAGCAGTTTCGGACGGAACTATGGCTACACCTTC
many	TRBJ2-7	.	TRBV7-9	CASTNQDRNYEQYF	TGTGCCAGCACGAACCAGGACAGAAACTACGAGCAGTACTTC
.	TRBJ2-3	.	TRBV3-1	CASSQVGLADTQYF	TGTGCCAGCAGCCAAGTAGGGTTGGCAGATACGCAGTATTTT
many	TRBJ2-1	TRBD1	TRBV15	CATSKTGRGNEQFF	TGTGCCACCAGCAAGACAGGGAGAGGGAATGAGCAGTTCTTC
.	TRBJ2-7	.	TRBV7-9	CASSARDKDEQYF	TGTGCCAGCAGTGCTCGGGACAAAGACGAGCAGTACTTC
many	TRBJ2-2	.	TRBV5-1	CASSLLPNTGELFF	TGCGCCAGCAGCTTGTTGCCGAACACCGGGGAGCTGTTTTTT
few	TRBJ1-6	TRBD1	TRBV11-2	CASSPTTGVRYSPLHF	TGTGCCAGCAGCCCTACGACAGGGGTTAGGTATTCACCCCTCCACTTT
many	TRBJ2-3	.	TRBV27	CASSLGGSLDTQYF	TGTGCCAGCAGTTTGGGGGGAAGTTTGGATACGCAGTATTTT
.	TRBJ2-5	TRBD2	TRBV10-3	CAISLAGGKETQYF	TGTGCCATCAGTCTAGCGGGGGGGAAAGAGACCCAGTACTTC
many	TRBJ2-7	.	TRBV10-3	CAISEGGDYEQYF	TGTGCCATCAGTGAGGGAGGGGACTACGAGCAGTACTTC
many	TRBJ1-5	.	TRBV29-1	CSVSGEGQPQHF	TGCAGCGTATCAGGGGAGGGTCAGCCCCAGCATTTT
many	TRBJ2-1	.	TRBV9	CASSVLAGNEQFF	TGTGCCAGCAGCGTATTAGCCGGCAATGAGCAGTTCTTC
once	TRBJ2-5	.	TRBV6-2/TRBV6-3	CASNQVVQETKYF	TGTGCCAGCAATCAGGTTGTACAAGAGACCAAGTACTTC
few	TRBJ1-1	TRBD1	TRBV12-3/TRBV12-4	CASSPMTGVTEAFF	TGTGCCAGCAGTCCAATGACAGGGGTCACTGAAGCTTTCTTT
.	TRBJ2-7	.	TRBV10-1	CASSEQPTSEQYF	TGCGCCAGCAGTGAGCAACCCACTAGCGAGCAGTACTTC
many	TRBJ2-3	TRBD1	TRBV29-1	CSVGDRDITDTQYF	TGCAGCGTAGGGGACAGAGACATCACAGATACGCAGTATTTT
many	TRBJ1-5	.	TRBV7-9	CASSGVTGNQPQHF	TGTGCCAGCAGCGGAGTGACAGGAAATCAGCCCCAGCATTTT
few	TRBJ1-4	TRBD1	TRBV7-9	CASSVSTGTGAKLFF	TGTGCCAGCAGCGTGTCGACAGGGACGGGGGCAAAACTGTTTTTT
.	TRBJ1-4	.	TRBV25-1	CASERVGTLGNEKVFF	TGTGCCAGCGAAAGAGTCGGAACCCTGGGGAATGAAAAAGTGTTTTTT
.	TRBJ2-3	.	TRBV5-1	CASSIDGRTDTQYF	TGCGCCAGCAGCATAGATGGACGGACAGATACGCAGTATTTT
few	TRBJ2-1	TRBD1	TRBV5-6	CASSLEGTGFGQFF	TGTGCCAGCAGCTTGGAGGGGACAGGGTTCGGGCAGTTCTTC
few	TRBJ2-5	.	TRBV6-5	CASSYYEGQTQYF	TGTGCCAGCAGTTACTATGAGGGACAGACCCAGTACTTC
many	TRBJ1-4	.	TRBV12-3/TRBV12-4	CASSLWEKKLFF	TGTGCCAGCAGTTTGTGGGAGAAAAAACTGTTTTTT
few	TRBJ2-7	TRBD1	TRBV9	CASSVRDRDYEQYF	TGTGCCAGCAGTGTCCGGGACAGGGACTACGAGCAGTACTTC
.	TRBJ1-5	.	TRBV6-2/TRBV6-3	CASSYSSGYQPQHF	TGTGCCAGCAGTTACTCGTCCGGGTATCAGCCCCAGCATTTT
few	TRBJ2-7	.	TRBV11-2	CASSLRGASYEQYF	TGTGCCAGCAGCTTAAGAGGGGCCTCCTACGAGCAGTACTTC
few	TRBJ1-1	.	TRBV7-9	CASSFTGNMNTEAFF	TGTGCCAGCAGTTTCACAGGGAATATGAACACTGAAGCTTTCTTT
many	TRBJ1-2	.	TRBV20-1	CSARGPYDGYTF	TGCAGTGCTAGAGGCCCCTACGATGGCTACACCTTC
many	TRBJ1-1	.	TRBV6-2/TRBV6-3	CASTKDGLNTEAFF	TGTGCCAGCACTAAGGACGGCCTGAACACTGAAGCTTTCTTT
.	TRBJ2-2	.	TRBV27	CASSPLGTGELFF	TGTGCCAGCAGTCCCCTGGGGACCGGGGAGCTGTTTTTT
many	TRBJ2-7	.	TRBV29-1	CSVDQGWEQYF	TGCAGCGTTGATCAGGGTTGGGAGCAGTACTTC
.	TRBJ2-3	TRBD2	TRBV7-2	CASSLRGLAGGLSTDTQYF	TGTGCCAGCAGCTTACGGGGACTAGCGGGGGGCCTAAGCACAGATACGCAGTATTTT
medium-sized	TRBJ2-2	.	TRBV7-9	CASSLAQQNTGELFF	TGTGCCAGCAGCTTAGCACAGCAAAACACCGGGGAGCTGTTTTTT
few	TRBJ1-6	.	TRBV12-3/TRBV12-4	CASSLSRGNSPLHF	TGTGCCAGCAGTTTAAGCAGGGGTAATTCACCCCTCCACTTT
few	TRBJ2-5	.	TRBV10-2	CASSDLPSGETQYF	TGCGCCAGCAGTGATCTTCCCAGTGGTGAGACCCAGTACTTC